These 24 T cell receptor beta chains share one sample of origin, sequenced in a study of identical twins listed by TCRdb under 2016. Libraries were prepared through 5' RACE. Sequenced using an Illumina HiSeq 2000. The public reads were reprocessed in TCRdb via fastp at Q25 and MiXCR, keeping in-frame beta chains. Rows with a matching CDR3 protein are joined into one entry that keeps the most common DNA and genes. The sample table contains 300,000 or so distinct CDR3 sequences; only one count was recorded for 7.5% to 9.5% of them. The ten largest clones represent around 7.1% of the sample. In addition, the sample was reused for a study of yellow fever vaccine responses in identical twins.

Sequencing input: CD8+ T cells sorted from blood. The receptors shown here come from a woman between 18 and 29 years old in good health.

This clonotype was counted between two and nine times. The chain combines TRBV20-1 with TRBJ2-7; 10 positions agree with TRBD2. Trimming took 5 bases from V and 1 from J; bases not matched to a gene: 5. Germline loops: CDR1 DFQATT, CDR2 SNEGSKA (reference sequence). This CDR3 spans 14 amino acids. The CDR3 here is CSAPGLAASYEQYF. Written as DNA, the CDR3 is TGCAGTGCTCCCGGACTAGCGGCGTCCTACGAGCAGTACTTC.

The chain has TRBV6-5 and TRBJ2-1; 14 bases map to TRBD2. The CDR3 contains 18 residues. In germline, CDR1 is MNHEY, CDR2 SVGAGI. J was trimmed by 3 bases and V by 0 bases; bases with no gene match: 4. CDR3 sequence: CASSYSWTSGGNYNEQFF. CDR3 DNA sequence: TGTGCCAGCAGTTACTCTTGGACTAGCGGGGGGAACTACAATGAGCAGTTCTTC.

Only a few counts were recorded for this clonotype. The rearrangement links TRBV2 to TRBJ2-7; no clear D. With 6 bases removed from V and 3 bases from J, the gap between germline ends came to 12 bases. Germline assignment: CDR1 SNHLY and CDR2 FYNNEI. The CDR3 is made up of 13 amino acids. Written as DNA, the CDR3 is TGTGCCAGCAGGGGATACAATGGCTACGAGCAGTACTTC. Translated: CASRGYNGYEQYF.

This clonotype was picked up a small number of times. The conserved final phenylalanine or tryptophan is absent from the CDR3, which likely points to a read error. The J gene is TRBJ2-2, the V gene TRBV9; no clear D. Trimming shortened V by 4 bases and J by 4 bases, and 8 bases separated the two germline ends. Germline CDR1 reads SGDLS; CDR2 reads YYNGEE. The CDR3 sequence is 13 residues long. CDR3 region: CASSPFSTGELFY. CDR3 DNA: TGTGCCAGCAGCCCCTTTTCCACCGGGGAGCTGTTTTAT.

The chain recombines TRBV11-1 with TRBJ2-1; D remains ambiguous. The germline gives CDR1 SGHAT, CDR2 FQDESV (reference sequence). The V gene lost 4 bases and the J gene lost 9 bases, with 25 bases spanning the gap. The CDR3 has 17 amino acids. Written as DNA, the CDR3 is TGTGCCAGCAGCTCCCCTGGGCAGGCGGCTCGAGGCGGTGAGCAGTTCTTC. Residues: CASSSPGQAARGGEQFF.

CDR3 in amino acids: CASSLWSGIDNEQFF. For the CDR3, the DNA is TGTGCCAGCAGCTTATGGAGCGGGATCGACAATGAGCAGTTCTTC. The V call is TRBV7-9, the J call TRBJ2-1; 7 bases are a match to TRBD2. J was trimmed by 5 bases and V by 2 bases; bases with no gene match: 6. Germline-derived CDR1 and CDR2 are SEHNR and FQNEAQ (reference sequence). The CDR3 spans 15 residues.

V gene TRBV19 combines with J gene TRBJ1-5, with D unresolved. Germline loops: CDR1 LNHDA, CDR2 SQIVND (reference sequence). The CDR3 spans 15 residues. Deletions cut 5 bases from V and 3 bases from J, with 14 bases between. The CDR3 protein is CASSRRLLDNQPQHF. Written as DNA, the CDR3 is TGTGCCAGTAGTCGACGCCTGTTGGACAATCAGCCCCAGCATTTT.

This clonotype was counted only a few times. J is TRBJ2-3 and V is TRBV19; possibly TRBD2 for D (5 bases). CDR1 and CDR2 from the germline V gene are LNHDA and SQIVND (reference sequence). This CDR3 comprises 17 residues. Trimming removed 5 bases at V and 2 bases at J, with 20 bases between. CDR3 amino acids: CASSLSSRTYLTDTQYF. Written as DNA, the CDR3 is TGTGCCAGTAGTCTATCTAGCAGAACCTATCTCACAGATACGCAGTATTTT.

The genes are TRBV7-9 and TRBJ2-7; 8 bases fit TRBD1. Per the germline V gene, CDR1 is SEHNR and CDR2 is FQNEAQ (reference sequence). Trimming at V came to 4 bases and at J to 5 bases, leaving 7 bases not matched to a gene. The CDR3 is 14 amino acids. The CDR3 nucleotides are TGTGCCAGCAGCTCGGACAGGGAAGGGAACGAGCAGTACTTC. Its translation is CASSSDREGNEQYF.

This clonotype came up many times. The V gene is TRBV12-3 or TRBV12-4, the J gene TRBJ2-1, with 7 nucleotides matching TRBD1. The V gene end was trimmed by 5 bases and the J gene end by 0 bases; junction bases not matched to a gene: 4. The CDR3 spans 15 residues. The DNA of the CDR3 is TGTGCCAGCAGTCATCGGGACAGCTCCTACAATGAGCAGTTCTTC. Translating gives CASSHRDSSYNEQFF.

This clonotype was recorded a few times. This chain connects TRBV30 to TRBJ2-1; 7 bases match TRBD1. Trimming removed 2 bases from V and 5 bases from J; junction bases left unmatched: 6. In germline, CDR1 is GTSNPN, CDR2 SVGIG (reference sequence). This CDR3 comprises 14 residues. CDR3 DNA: TGTGCCTGGAGTCCTTGGGACAGTGACAATGAGCAGTTCTTC. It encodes CAWSPWDSDNEQFF.

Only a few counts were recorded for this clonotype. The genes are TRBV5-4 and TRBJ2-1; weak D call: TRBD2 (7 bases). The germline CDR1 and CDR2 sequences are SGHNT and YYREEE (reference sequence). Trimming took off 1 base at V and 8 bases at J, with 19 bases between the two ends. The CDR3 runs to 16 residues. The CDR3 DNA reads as TGTGCCAGCAGCTTGCAGGGGCGGACTAGTAAACATGAGCAGTTCTTC. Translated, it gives CASSLQGRTSKHEQFF.

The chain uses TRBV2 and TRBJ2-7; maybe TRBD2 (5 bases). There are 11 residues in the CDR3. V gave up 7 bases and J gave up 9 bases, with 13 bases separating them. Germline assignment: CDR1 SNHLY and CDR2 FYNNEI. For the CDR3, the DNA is TGTGCCAGCAATGGAAGAGAGGGGCAGTACTTC. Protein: CASNGREGQYF. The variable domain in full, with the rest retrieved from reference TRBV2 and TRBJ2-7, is EPEVTQTPSHQVTQMGQEVILRCVPISNHLYFYWYRQILGQKVEFLVSFYNNEISEKSEIFDDQFSVERPDGSNFTLKIRSTKLEDSAMYFCASNGREGQYFGPGTRLTVT.

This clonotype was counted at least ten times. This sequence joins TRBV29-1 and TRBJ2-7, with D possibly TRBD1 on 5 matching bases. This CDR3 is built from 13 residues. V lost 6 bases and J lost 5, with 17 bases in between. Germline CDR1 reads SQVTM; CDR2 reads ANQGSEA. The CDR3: CSVSRGFGDEQYF. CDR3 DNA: TGCAGCGTATCTAGGGGCTTCGGCGACGAGCAGTACTTC.

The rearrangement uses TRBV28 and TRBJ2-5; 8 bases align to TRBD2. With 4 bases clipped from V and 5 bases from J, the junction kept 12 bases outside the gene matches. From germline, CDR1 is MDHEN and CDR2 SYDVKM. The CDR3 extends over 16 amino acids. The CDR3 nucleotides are TGTGCCAGCAGTTCTCCCTTTAGCGGGATCGGGGAGACCCAGTACTTC. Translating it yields CASSSPFSGIGETQYF.

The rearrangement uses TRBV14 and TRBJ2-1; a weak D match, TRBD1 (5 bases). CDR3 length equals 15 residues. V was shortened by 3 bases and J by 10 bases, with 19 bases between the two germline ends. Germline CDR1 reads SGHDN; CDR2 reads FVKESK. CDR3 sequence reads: CASSHSGSLKEEQFF. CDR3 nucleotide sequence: TGTGCCAGCAGCCATTCAGGGTCTTTAAAGGAGGAGCAGTTCTTC.

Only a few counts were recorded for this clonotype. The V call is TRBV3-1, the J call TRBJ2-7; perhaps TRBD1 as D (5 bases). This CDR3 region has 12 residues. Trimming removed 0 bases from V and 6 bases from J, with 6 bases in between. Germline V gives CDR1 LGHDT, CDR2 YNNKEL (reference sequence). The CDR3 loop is CASSQDRVEQYF. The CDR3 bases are TGTGCCAGCAGCCAAGACAGGGTCGAGCAGTACTTC.

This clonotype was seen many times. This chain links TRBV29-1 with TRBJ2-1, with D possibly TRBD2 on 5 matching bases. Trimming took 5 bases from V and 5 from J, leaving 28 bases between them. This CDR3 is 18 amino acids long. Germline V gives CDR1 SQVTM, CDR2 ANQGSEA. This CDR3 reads CSVPVYRAGIPRDNEQFF. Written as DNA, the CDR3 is TGCAGCGTTCCAGTCTACCGAGCCGGGATACCAAGGGACAATGAGCAGTTCTTC.

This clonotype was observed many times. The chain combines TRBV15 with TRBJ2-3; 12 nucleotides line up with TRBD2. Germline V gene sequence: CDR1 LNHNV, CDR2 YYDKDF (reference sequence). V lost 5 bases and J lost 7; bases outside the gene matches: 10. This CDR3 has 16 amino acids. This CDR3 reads CATSGTSGGLLYTQYF. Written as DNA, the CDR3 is TGTGCCACCAGCGGAACTAGCGGGGGGCTACTCTATACGCAGTATTTT.

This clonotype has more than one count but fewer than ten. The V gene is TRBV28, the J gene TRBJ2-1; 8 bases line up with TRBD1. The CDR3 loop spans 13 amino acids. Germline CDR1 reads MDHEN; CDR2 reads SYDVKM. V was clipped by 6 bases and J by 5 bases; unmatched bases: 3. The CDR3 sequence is CASRKTGDNEQFF. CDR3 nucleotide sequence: TGTGCCAGCAGGAAGACAGGGGACAATGAGCAGTTCTTC.

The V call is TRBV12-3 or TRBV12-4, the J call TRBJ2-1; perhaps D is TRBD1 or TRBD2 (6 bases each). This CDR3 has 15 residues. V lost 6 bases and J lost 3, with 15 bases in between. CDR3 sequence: CASRPRGLLYNEQFF. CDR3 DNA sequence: TGTGCCAGCAGGCCTCGGGGGCTCCTCTACAATGAGCAGTTCTTC.

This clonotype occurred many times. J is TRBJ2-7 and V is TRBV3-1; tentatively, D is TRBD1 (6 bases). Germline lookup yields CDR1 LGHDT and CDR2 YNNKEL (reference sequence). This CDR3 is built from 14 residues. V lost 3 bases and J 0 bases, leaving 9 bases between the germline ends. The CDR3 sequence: CASSHRTASYEQYF. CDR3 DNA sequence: TGTGCCAGCAGCCATAGGACAGCCTCCTACGAGCAGTACTTC.

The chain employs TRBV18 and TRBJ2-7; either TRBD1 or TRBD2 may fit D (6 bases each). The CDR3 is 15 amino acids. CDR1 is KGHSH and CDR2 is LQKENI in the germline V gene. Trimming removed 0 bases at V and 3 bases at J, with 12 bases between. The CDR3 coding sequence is TGTGCCAGCTCACCACCGGGGGGCAGGGTCTACGAGCAGTACTTC. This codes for CASSPPGGRVYEQYF.

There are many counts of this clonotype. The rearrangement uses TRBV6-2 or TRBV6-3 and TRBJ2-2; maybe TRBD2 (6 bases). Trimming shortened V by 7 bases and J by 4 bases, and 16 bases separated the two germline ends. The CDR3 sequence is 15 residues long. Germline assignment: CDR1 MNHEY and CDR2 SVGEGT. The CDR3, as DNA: TGTGCCAGCACCATCACTAGCCCACGCACCGGGGAGCTGTTTTTT. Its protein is CASTITSPRTGELFF.